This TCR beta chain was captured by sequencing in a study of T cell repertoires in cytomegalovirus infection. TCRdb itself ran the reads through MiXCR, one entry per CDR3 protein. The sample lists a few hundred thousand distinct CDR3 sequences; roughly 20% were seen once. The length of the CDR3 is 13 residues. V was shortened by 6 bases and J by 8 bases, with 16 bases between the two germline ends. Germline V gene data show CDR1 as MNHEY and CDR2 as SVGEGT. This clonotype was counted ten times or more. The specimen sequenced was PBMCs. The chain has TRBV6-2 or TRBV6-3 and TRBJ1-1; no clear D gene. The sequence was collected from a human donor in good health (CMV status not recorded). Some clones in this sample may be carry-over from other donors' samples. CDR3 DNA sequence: TGTGCCAGCAGCCGTGGGCCAGGCCCCGAAGCTTTCTTT. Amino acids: CASSRGPGPEAFF.